The TCR beta chain described here comes from a study of blood T cell repertoires in COVID-19. Assay: immunoSEQ multiplex PCR; the TCRdb copy retains only in-frame clones and omits some. The sample records about 360,000 clones, about four fifths being singletons. V lost 5 bases, J lost 5 bases, and 5 bases stayed unmatched. CDR1 and CDR2 from the germline V gene are SEHNR and FQNEAQ (reference sequence). The CDR3 is 13 amino acids. The clonotype comes from a human donor with acute or convalescent COVID-19. The donor label of this sample is uncertain. The chain joins TRBV7-9 to TRBJ1-2; 7 positions match TRBD1. Sequencing was carried out using peripheral blood. This CDR3 reads CASSAGTAYGYTF. In nucleotides, the CDR3 is TGTGCCAGCAGCGCCGGGACAGCATATGGCTACACCTTC.